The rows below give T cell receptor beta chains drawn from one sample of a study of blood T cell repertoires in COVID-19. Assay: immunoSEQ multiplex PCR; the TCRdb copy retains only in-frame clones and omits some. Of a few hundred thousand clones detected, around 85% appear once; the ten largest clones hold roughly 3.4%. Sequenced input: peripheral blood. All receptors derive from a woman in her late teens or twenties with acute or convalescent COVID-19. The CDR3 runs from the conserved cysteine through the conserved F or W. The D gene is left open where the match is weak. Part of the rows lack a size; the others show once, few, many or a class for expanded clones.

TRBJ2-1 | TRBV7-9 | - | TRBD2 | TGTGCCAGCAGCTTAGGACTAGCTAATGACAATGAGCAGTTCTTC | CASSLGLANDNEQFF
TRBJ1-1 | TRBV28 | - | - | TGTGCCAGCACCCCACTCGGCACTGAAGCTTTCTTT | CASTPLGTEAFF
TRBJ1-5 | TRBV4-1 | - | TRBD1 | TGCGCCAGCAGCAAATCTCTAGGGGGCAGCAATCAGCCCCAGCATTTT | CASSKSLGGSNQPQHF
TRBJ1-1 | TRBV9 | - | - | TGTGCCAGCAGCGTAGATCCTTCGGGGTGGACTGAAGCTTTCTTT | CASSVDPSGWTEAFF
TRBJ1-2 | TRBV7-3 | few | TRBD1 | TGTGCCAGCAGCCTCGGACAGGCCGTTAGTGGTGGCTACACCTTC | CASSLGQAVSGGYTF
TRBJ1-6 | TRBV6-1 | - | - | TGTGCCAGCAGTGAAGAGGGAGGGTGGAATAATTCACCCCTCCACTTT | CASSEEGGWNNSPLHF
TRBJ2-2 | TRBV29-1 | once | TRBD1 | TGCAGCGCAGTCACAGGGGTTAACGGGGAGCTGTTTTTT | CSAVTGVNGELFF
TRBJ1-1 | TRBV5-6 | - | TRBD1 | TGTGCCAGCAGCTCCCGGGACAGGGGCCCTGAAGCTTTCTTT | CASSSRDRGPEAFF
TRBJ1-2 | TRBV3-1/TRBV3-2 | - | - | TGTGCCAGCAGTCTCATCGGCTATGGCTACACCTTC | CASSLIGYGYTF
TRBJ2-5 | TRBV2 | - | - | TGTGCCAGCAGTAGTGGCAGGAGGCTACAAAAGACCCAGTACTTC | CASSSGRRLQKTQYF
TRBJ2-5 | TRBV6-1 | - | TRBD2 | TGTGCCAGCAGTGACACCGGACTAGCGGGAGGAGAGACCCAGTACTTC | CASSDTGLAGGETQYF
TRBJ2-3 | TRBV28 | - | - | TGTGCCAGCAGTTTACCCCACCCCATTGAGCGGACTAGCACAGATACGCAGTATTTT | CASSLPHPIERTSTDTQYF
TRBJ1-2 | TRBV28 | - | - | TGTGCCAGCAGTTTGGGCCCGGATATGTTGTATGGCTACACCTTC | CASSLGPDMLYGYTF
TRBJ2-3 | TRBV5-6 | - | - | TGTGCCAGCAGCTATATGTGGGGGCGGGCAGATACGCAGTATTTT | CASSYMWGRADTQYF
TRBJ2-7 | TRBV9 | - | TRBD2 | TGTGCCAGCAGCGTAGAGGGTAGCGGGGGGTACGAGCAGTACTTC | CASSVEGSGGYEQYF
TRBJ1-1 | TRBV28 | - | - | TGTGCCAGCAGTTTCTTCCGGGACTCGAACACTGAAGCTTTCTTT | CASSFFRDSNTEAFF
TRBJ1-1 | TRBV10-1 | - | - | TGCGCCAGCAGCCGAATGAGAGGCACTGAAGCTTTCTTT | CASSRMRGTEAFF
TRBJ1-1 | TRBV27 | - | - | TGTGCCAGCGAGGACGGGATGAACACTGAAGCTTTCTTT | CASEDGMNTEAFF
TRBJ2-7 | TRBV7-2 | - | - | TGTGCCAGCAGCTTTTCTTACGAGCAGTACTTC | CASSFSYEQYF
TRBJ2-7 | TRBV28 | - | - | TGTGCCAGCAGGGAGGGGACGCAGAACTACGAGCAGTACTTC | CASREGTQNYEQYF
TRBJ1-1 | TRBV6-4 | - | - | TGTGCCAGCAGTGAATCCTTGAACACTGAAGCTTTCTTT | CASSESLNTEAFF
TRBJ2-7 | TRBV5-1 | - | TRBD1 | TGCGCCAGCAGCTCGGCCGGGACAGGGTCTTACGAGCAGTACTTC | CASSSAGTGSYEQYF
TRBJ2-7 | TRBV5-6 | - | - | TGTGCCAGCAGCTTAATGGGGCCCTACGAGCAGTACTTC | CASSLMGPYEQYF
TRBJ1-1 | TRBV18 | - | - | TGTGCCATCAAACGAGAGCTGAACACTGAAGCTTTCTTT | CAIKRELNTEAFF
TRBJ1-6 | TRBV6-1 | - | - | TGTGCCAGCAGTGAGTTGACTGATTCACCCCTCCACTTT | CASSELTDSPLHF
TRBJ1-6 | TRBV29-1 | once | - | TGCAGCGTGGGGGACGGGAGGTATTCACCCCTCCACTTT | CSVGDGRYSPLHF
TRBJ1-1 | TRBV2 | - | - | TGTGCCAGCACCGCGTGGAACACTGAAGCTTTCTTT | CASTAWNTEAFF
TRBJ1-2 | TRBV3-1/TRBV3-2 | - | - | TGTGCCAGCAGCCAGCCCCCCGAGAGATATGGCTACACCTTC | CASSQPPERYGYTF
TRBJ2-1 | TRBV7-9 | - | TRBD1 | TGTGCCAGCAGCCCTGACAGGGAAATTTACAATGAGCAGTTCTTC | CASSPDREIYNEQFF
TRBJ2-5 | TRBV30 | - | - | TGTGCCTGGAGTCCGACCCTAACAGGGGAGACCCAGTACTTC | CAWSPTLTGETQYF
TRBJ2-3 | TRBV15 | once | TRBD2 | TGTGCCACCAGCAGAGAGGGGCTAGCGGGGCCTAGCACAGATACGCAGTATTTT | CATSREGLAGPSTDTQYF
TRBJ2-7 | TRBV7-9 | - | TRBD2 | TGTGCCAGCAGCTTAGGGGCTAGCGGGAGAGTCCACGAGCAGTACTTC | CASSLGASGRVHEQYF
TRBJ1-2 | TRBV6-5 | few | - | TGTGCCAGCAGTCCCCGGACGGGGAAAAACTATGGCTACACCTTC | CASSPRTGKNYGYTF
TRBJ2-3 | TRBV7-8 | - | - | TGTGCCAGCAGCTTGGGGAGACCAGATACGCAGTATTTT | CASSLGRPDTQYF
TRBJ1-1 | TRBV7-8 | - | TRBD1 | TGTGCCAGCAGCTTAGGTGCGACAGGGGGTGATAACACTGAAGCTTTCTTT | CASSLGATGGDNTEAFF
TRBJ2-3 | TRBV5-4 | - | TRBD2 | TGTGCCAGCAGCTTGGGCCTAGCGGGGAGCACAGATACGCAGTATTTT | CASSLGLAGSTDTQYF
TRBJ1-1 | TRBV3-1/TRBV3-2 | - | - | TGTGCCAGCAGCCAAGTAAGGACAGCGCTGAACACTGAAGCTTTCTTT | CASSQVRTALNTEAFF
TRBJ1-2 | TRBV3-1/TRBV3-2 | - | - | TGTGCCAGCAGCCAAGATGCCGGGAAAATTAGCGGCTACACCTTC | CASSQDAGKISGYTF